This T cell receptor beta chain was recorded in a study of blood T cell repertoires in COVID-19. Study context: COVID-19 samples from acute and convalescent phases originated in the United States, Italy and Spain. PBMCs, B-cell-depleted T cells, or T cells provided the cDNA or gDNA that made up the material.

From germline, CDR1 is MNHEY and CDR2 SVGAGI. This CDR3 comprises 13 residues. The trim removed 8 bases at V and 3 bases at J, leaving 5 bases unmatched. In the authors' workflow: Quantification of nucleated cells was approximated via reference gene primer amplification. Generated by immunoSEQ multiplex PCR, the TCRdb table keeps only in-frame clones and is missing some. V, J and clone size are those of that table, while D and trimming were read from the DNA. The data contain about 250,000 clones, 86% of them singletons. The chain combines TRBV6-5 with TRBJ2-7; TRBD1 agrees at 9 bases. Sample: peripheral blood. The origin of this receptor is a woman older than 75 with COVID-19, enrolled during active disease. The CDR3 loop is CASEPGQGYEQYF. As DNA, the CDR3 is TGTGCCAGCGAACCGGGACAGGGCTACGAGCAGTACTTC.